The rows below give T cell receptor beta chains drawn from one sample of a study of lymphopenia after photon versus proton radiotherapy. Produced via immunoSEQ multiplex PCR; TCRdb's table is partial and in-frame only. The top ten clones hold roughly 12% of a sample with about 16,000 clones, 85% to 90% of them seen once. The sample consisted of peripheral blood, taken from a patient treated with proton-based radiotherapy. Every receptor here comes from a man in his 70s with pancreatic cancer. CDR3s include the opening cysteine and the closing phenylalanine or tryptophan. Fields, in order: V gene, J gene, clone size, D gene, CDR3 DNA, CDR3 protein. The D gene is left open where the match is weak. A row's size may be missing; if present it is once, few, many or a size class.

>TRBV5-4|TRBJ1-1|once|-
TGTGCCAGCAGCTTGAATAGGGGATTGGGAACTGAAGCTTTCTTT
CASSLNRGLGTEAFF
>TRBV14|TRBJ2-7|once|-
TGTGCCAGCAGCCAAGGATTAAAACAGGGAATCTCCTACGAGCAGTACTTC
CASSQGLKQGISYEQYF
>TRBV5-1|TRBJ2-7|-|-
TGCGCCAGCAGCTTGACGGGTAGCGCTCCATCCTACGAGCAGTACTTC
CASSLTGSAPSYEQYF
>TRBV5-1|TRBJ1-1|-|-
TGCGCCAGCAGCTTGGAGGGGGGGCTGGAGGCTTTCTTT
CASSLEGGLEAFF
>TRBV5-1|TRBJ1-4|-|-
TGCGCCAGCAGCTCCGCAGGGAGAGGGGATGAAAAACTGTTTTTT
CASSSAGRGDEKLFF
>TRBV5-4|TRBJ1-5|-|-
TGTGCCAGCAGCGTTAGTCCAGGGCCCCAGCATTTT
CASSVSPGPQHF
>TRBV5-1|TRBJ2-7|-|-
TGCGCCAGCAGCTTGGCAGGGCGGTTCAACGAGCAGTACTTC
CASSLAGRFNEQYF
>TRBV9|TRBJ1-1|-|-
TGTGCCAGCAGCGTTGGCCCTACGAACACTGAAGCTTTCTTT
CASSVGPTNTEAFF
>TRBV6-1|TRBJ1-5|-|TRBD1
TGTGCCAGCAGACCCACAGGGGGGCGGCAGCCCCAGCATTTT
CASRPTGGRQPQHF
>TRBV30|TRBJ1-2|-|TRBD1
TGTGCCTGGAGGGGGGGACAGGGCCGATGGTGGGGCTACACCTTC
CAWRGGQGRWWGYTF
>TRBV6-1|TRBJ1-1|-|TRBD1
TGTGCCAGCAGACCCGGGACAGGGGCGAACACTGAAGCTTTCTTT
CASRPGTGANTEAFF
>TRBV10-1|TRBJ1-3|-|TRBD1
TGCGCCAGCAGCCGGACAGGGCATGGAAACACCATATATTTT
CASSRTGHGNTIYF
>TRBV6-5|TRBJ1-5|-|-
TGTGCCAGCAGTTACTCGAGAGATCAGCCCCAGCATTTT
CASSYSRDQPQHF
>TRBV19|TRBJ2-7|once|TRBD2
TGTGCCAGTAGCGGCAGGGCCGGGACTAGCGGGACCTACGAGCAGTACTTC
CASSGRAGTSGTYEQYF
>TRBV5-1|TRBJ2-1|-|TRBD2
TGCGCCAGCAGGGCCGGGACTAGCGGGGGGGGAACCTACAATGAGCAGTTCTTC
CASRAGTSGGGTYNEQFF
>TRBV27|TRBJ2-1|-|TRBD1
TGTGCCAGCAGTTTTCACAGGGGGGACGCAATGGAGCAGTTCTTC
CASSFHRGDAMEQFF
>TRBV18|TRBJ1-5|-|-
TGTGCCAGCTCACGAGGGGGTGGCAATCAGCCCCAGCATTTT
CASSRGGGNQPQHF